The rows below give T cell receptor beta chains drawn from one sample of a study of shared clonotypes between healthy human individuals. Produced via immunoSEQ multiplex PCR; TCRdb's table is partial and in-frame only. This repertoire shows around 2,000,000 clones, 90% to 95% found once; its top ten account for 0.1% to 0.15%. Specimen: naive CD4+ T cells sorted from blood. These receptor sequences come from a man aged 18 to 30 in good health. Each CDR3 is given without its conserved first and last residue. D genes are given only for firm matches. Not all rows give a size; the values are once, few, many and, for expanded clones, a class.

abundance: NA
j_gene: TRBJ2-1
v_gene: TRBV30
d_gene: NA
len: 11
CDR3aa: AWMEDTYNEQF

abundance: once
j_gene: TRBJ1-5
v_gene: TRBV28
d_gene: NA
len: 14
CDR3aa: ASSLSAGGGNQPQH

abundance: NA
j_gene: TRBJ2-7
v_gene: TRBV7-2
d_gene: TRBD1
len: 17
CDR3aa: ASSRRHPGQDSIGYEQY

abundance: NA
j_gene: TRBJ2-1
v_gene: TRBV11-3
d_gene: TRBD1
len: 13
CDR3aa: ASSLGQGENNEQF

abundance: few
j_gene: TRBJ1-5
v_gene: TRBV7-2
d_gene: NA
len: 14
CDR3aa: ASSLESGVGNQPQH

abundance: NA
j_gene: TRBJ2-7
v_gene: TRBV7-2
d_gene: NA
len: 11
CDR3aa: ASSPRVYYEQY

abundance: NA
j_gene: TRBJ1-4
v_gene: TRBV2
d_gene: TRBD1
len: 12
CDR3aa: ASSPGQGGEKLF

abundance: NA
j_gene: TRBJ1-2
v_gene: TRBV15
d_gene: TRBD1
len: 10
CDR3aa: ATSEDRGGYT

abundance: NA
j_gene: TRBJ2-6
v_gene: TRBV7-9
d_gene: NA
len: 13
CDR3aa: ASSPKGAGANVLT

abundance: NA
j_gene: TRBJ1-4
v_gene: TRBV5-4
d_gene: NA
len: 13
CDR3aa: ASSFTQGPNEKLF